This TCR beta chain was obtained from a study of blood T cell repertoires in COVID-19 (dated by TCRdb to between 2020 and 2021). In the study overall: The collaborator samples originated in the United States, Italy and Spain and spanned the acute and convalescent phases of COVID-19. The prospective study material was composed of cDNA or gDNA derived from T cells, B-cell-depleted T cells, or PBMCs. Subjects who had been exposed to COVID-19, were actively infected with it, or had recovered from it provided the deeply sampled blood TCRbeta repertoires that made up the dataset. The repertoires were made available in a free public database intended to serve as a resource for research on the immune response to SARS-CoV-2. The samples were drawn from two sources: the first 160 participants of the ongoing ImmuneRACE study, and over 950 subjects contributed by 6 global collaborators. Nearly every sample came with metadata listing a de-identified subject ID, COVID-19 status, age in years and sex. Where available, HLA class I and class II types were taken from metadata supplied by the sample provider and were not determined by assay-based typing.

The collaborating institutions used their own protocols to collect whole blood in K2EDTA tubes. For TCRbeta analysis, collaborator samples were shipped as frozen whole blood, as isolated PBMCs, or as DNA extracted from either sample type. Between the V and J ends, shortened by 0 bases and 4 bases respectively, the junction contains 9 bases. CDR1 LGHNA and CDR2 YSLEER are derived from the germline V gene. From the cysteine through the phenylalanine, the CDR3 covers 14 amino acids. Only the CDR3 DNA stays, 42 bases, in frame from base 1. Overall study outcomes, separate from this receptor: How much clinical and demographic metadata was included differed by source and by participant, and the metadata was provided uncurated.

With respect to this clone: The target of this receptor is not known. There are no base qualities to consult, and no much larger clone falls within one base.

TCRbeta CDR3 regions were amplified from genomic DNA by means of the immunoSEQ Assay, a bias-controlled multiplex PCR. Per the original workflow: The number of nucleated cells in each sample was estimated from the amplification of reference gene primers within the assay. To quantify the absolute abundance of each unique TCRbeta CDR3 rearrangement, sequence reads were collapsed and filtered. Productive Simpson clonality was computed per sample as the square root of Simpson's diversity index over productive rearrangements. Entries here come from immuneACCESS through TCRdb and include only in-frame sequences with V and J called. Some clones fail to appear in such tables; in the studies checked, an unresolved V gene covers under half of the shortfall, and the cause of the remainder is unknown. V, J and clone size reflect that table, while D and trimming were determined from the DNA. The sample table contains some 87,000 clones; only one count was recorded for around three quarters of them. The top ten hold about a fifth of the sample.

The chain is encoded by TRBV4-3 joined to TRBJ2-5, and perhaps TRBD1 as D gene, on 6 matching bases. The receptor was derived from a woman at least 80 years old with active or convalescent COVID-19. Sample: peripheral blood. For the CDR3, the sequence is CASSQDRGRETQYF. The nucleotides are TGCGCCAGCAGCCAAGACAGGGGTCGAGAGACCCAGTACTTC.